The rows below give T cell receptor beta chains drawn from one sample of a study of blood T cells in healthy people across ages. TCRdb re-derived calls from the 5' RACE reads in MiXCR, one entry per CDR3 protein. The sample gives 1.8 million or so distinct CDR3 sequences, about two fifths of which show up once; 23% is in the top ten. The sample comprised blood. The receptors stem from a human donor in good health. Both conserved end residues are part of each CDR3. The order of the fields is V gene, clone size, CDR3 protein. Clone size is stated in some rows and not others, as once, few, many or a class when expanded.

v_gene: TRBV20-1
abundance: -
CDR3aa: CSASGDYSTDTQYF

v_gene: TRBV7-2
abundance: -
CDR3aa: CASSFRGGPETQYF

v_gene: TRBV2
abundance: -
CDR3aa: CASSGDGGNQPQHF

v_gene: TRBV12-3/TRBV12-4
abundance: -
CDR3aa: CASSLGREGIGETQYF

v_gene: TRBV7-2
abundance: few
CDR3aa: CASSLVRLLTDTQYF

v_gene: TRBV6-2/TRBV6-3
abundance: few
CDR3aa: CASSYSRRQGETQYF

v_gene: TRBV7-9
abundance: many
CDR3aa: CASSRDTGTGFF

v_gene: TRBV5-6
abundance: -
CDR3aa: CASSSRTGRPGELFF

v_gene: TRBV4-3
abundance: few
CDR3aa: CASSRTGTSGGRNEQFF

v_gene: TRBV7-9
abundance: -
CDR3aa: CASSPMGYGYTF

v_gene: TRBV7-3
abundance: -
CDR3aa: CASGRARGGLTDTQYF

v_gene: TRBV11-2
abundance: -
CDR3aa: CASSSLQGRSEKLFF

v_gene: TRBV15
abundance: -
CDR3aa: CATSLGGGLAKNIQYF

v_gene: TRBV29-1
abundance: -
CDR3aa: CSVGGALNTEAFF

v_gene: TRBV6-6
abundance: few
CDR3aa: CASSYTGQGRNEQFF

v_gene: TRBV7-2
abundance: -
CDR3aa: CASSSGGALDEQFF

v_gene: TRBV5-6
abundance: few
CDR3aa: CASSLALAGLHEQYF

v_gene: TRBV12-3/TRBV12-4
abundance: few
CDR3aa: CASTQGGLGYTF

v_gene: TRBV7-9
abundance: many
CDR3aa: CASSLAGTATEAFF

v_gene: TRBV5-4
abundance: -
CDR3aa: CASSTVGGYGYTF

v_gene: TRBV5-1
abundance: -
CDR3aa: CASSLEPAKLGQPQHF

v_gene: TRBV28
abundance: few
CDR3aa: CASIQGDRVRETQYF

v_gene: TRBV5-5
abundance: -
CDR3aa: CASSLRGDRAYEQYF

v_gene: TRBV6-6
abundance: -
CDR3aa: CASSHTGQTAYGQYF

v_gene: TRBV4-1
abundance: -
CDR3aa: CASSQDPSSAGVYEQYF

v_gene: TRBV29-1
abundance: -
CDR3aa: CSGATGGPLETQYF

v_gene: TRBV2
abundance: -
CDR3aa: CASSYIDQPQHF

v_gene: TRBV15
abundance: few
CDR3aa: CATSKWDSPTQYF

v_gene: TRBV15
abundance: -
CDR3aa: CATSRDHSLGQYF

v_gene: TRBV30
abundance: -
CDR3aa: CAWSPLAGLGETQYF

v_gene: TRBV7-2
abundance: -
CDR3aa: CASSLGLSGNQPQHF

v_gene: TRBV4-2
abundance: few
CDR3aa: CASSQDSGARSYNEQFF

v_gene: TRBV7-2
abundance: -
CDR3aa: CASSIGRYYEQYF

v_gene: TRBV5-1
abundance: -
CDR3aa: CASSLTPGQSSYEQYF

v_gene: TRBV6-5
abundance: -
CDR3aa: CASSYSTGVGNYEQYF